The present TCR beta chain was sequenced within a study of T cells after yellow fever vaccination (dated by TCRdb to 2018 to 2020). Describing the broader study: Libraries from fractions with low cell numbers were prepared with the SMART-Seq v4 Ultra Low Input RNA kit. To follow T-cell clones before and after primary and booster YFV17D yellow fever vaccination, bulk TCR alpha and beta repertoires were sequenced over time. Two healthy male donors made up the cohort, one aged 18 to 30 years and the other aged 30 to 39 years. Bulk PBMC replicates and cell subsets were isolated from blood drawn at multiple timepoints before and after both primary and secondary immunization.

TCR cDNA was synthesized by 5'RACE template switching, through which a universal primer site and unique molecular identifiers were introduced. Priming for cDNA synthesis came from both the TCR alpha and TCR beta constant segments. Two PCR steps were used to amplify libraries, with sample barcodes and sequencing adapters being added in the second step. Sequencing of libraries was done on Illumina HiSeq 2500 (2x100 bp) or NovaSeq (2x150 bp). The original pipeline was this. MIGEC was used to demultiplex reads and collapse the reads into UMI consensus sequences, and MiXCR was used for V(D)J alignment. Vaccine-responding clonotypes were defined with edgeR using replicate PBMC samples, requiring FDR below 0.01 and a log2 fold change above 5 up to day 15. Each bulk clonotype was labeled CD4 or CD8 based on which sequenced repertoire, CD4 or CD8, contained the clonotype at higher abundance. TCRdb cleaned the public reads at Q25 with fastp, built clones with MiXCR and kept in-frame beta chains. Every CDR3 protein is listed once, alongside the most common genes and DNA of its rows. The V and J calls and clone size come from TCRdb's table, not from the authors' own analysis. Here the sample has about 260,000 distinct CDR3 sequences; roughly 13% occur a single time. Roughly 0.5% of the sample is in the top ten clones.

From its cysteine to its phenylalanine, the CDR3 spans 14 amino acids. Only the CDR3 DNA is retained, 42 bases long and in frame from the first base. The germline ends are 16 bases apart after V is trimmed by 4 bases and J by 6 bases. Per the germline V gene, SGHTA is the CDR1 and FQGNSA is the CDR2. This clonotype was detected many times. This clone's antigen is unknown. No much larger clone exists at a distance of one base, and base qualities are not known. The sample's treatment or condition label is to be understood as: live attenuated yellow fever vaccine strain. A standard Ficoll-Paque protocol was used to isolate PBMCs from peripheral blood. Dynabeads CD4 and CD8 positive selection kits were used to isolate the CD4 and CD8 T-cell fractions. TriZol was used to extract RNA from bulk PBMCs, from CD4 and CD8 fractions, and from dextramer-positive and dextramer-negative fractions. Points the paper makes about the study in general: A small fraction of clonotypes appeared in both the CD4 and CD8 compartments, likely as a result of convergent recombination. Most clones expanded after primary vaccination (roughly 96% of CD4 and 70% to 90% of CD8) were re-detected after the booster, suggesting that broad memory maintenance occurred. The study included only a couple of donors, which limits how far the findings can be generalized. The secondary T-cell response was found to be weaker but faster than the primary response, with a peak reached on day 5 rather than on day 15. Computational filtering was needed because FACS-sorted repertoires could contain abundant contaminating clonotypes from the bulk population.

The sequencing here drew on CD4+ T cells sorted from PBMCs, taken 45 days after the yellow fever booster vaccination. The chain was built from TRBV7-2 and TRBJ2-7, with the D gene not clear enough to name. The clonotype originates from a man aged 25-45 years who received the YFV17D yellow fever vaccine. The nucleotide sequence is given as TGTGCCAGCAGCTCCCCCACTAACTTGCGCGAGCAGTACTTC. It translates as CASSSPTNLREQYF.